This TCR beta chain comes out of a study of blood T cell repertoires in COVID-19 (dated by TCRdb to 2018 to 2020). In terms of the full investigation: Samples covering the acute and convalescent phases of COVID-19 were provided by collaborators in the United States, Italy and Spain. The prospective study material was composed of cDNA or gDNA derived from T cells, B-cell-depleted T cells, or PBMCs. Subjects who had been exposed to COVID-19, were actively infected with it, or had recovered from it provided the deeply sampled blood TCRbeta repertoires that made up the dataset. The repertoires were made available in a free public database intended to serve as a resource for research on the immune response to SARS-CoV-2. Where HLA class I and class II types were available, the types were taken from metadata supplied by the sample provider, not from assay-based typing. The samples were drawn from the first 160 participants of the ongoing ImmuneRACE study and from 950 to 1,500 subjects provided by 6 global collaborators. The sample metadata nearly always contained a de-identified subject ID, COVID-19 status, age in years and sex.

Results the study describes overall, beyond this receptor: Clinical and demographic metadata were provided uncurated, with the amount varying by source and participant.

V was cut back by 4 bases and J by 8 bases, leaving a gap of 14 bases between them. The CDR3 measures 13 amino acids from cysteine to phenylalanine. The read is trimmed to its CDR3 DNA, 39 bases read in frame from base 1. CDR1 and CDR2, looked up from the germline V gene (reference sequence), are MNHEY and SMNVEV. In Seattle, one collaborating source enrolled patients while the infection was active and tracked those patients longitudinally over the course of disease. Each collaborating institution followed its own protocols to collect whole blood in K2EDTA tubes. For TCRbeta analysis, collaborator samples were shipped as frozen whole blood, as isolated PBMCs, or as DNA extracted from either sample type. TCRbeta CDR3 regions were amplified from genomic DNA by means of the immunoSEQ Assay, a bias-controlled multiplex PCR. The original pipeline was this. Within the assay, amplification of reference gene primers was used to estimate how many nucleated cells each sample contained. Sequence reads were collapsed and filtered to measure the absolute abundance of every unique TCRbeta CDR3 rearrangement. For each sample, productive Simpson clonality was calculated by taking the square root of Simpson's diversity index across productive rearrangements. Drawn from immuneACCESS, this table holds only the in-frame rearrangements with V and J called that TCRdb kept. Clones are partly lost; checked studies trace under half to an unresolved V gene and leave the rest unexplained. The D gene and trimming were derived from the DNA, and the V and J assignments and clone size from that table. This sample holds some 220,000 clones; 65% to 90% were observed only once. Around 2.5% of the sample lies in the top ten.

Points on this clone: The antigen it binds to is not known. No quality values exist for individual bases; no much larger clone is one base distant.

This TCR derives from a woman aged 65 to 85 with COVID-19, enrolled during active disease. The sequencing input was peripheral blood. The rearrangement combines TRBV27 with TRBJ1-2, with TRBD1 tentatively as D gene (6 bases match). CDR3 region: CASSSNRVNGYTF. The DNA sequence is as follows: TGTGCCAGCAGTTCTAACAGGGTGAACGGCTACACCTTC.